A selection of T cell receptor beta chains follows, all from one sample in a study of beta chain features in type 1 diabetes. Data came from immunoSEQ multiplex PCR; TCRdb stores just in-frame clones and leaves some out. The table shows a few hundred thousand clones, with about 14% occurring only once. Specimen: naive CD4+ T cells from blood. These receptors all come from a woman under 30 with type 1 diabetes. Both conserved end residues are part of each CDR3. Fields, in order: CDR3 DNA, CDR3 protein, J gene, V gene, clone size, D gene. A D gene is named only where the DNA matches it firmly. Not all rows give a size; the values are once, few, many and, for expanded clones, a class.

CDR3 DNA: TGTGCCAGCAGCACGGGACAATGGAATCAGCCCCAGCATTTT
CDR3 protein: CASSTGQWNQPQHF
J gene: TRBJ1-5
V gene: TRBV21-1
clone size: few
D gene: NA

CDR3 DNA: TGTGCCAGCAGCCGGCAGGGAAATCAGCCCCAGCATTTT
CDR3 protein: CASSRQGNQPQHF
J gene: TRBJ1-5
V gene: TRBV7-9
clone size: few
D gene: NA

CDR3 DNA: TGCGCCAGCAGCCAAGTTTCCGCACCACTAAACACCGGGGAGCTGTTTTTT
CDR3 protein: CASSQVSAPLNTGELFF
J gene: TRBJ2-2
V gene: TRBV4-1
clone size: NA
D gene: NA

CDR3 DNA: TGCGCCAGCAGCTTGGCCCAGGCTGGAGCGGGAGTACACGAGCAGTACTTC
CDR3 protein: CASSLAQAGAGVHEQYF
J gene: TRBJ2-7
V gene: TRBV5-1
clone size: few
D gene: TRBD2

CDR3 DNA: TGCAGCGTATCGGGACTAGCAGGGGGTGAGCAGTTCTTC
CDR3 protein: CSVSGLAGGEQFF
J gene: TRBJ2-1
V gene: TRBV29-1
clone size: few
D gene: TRBD2

CDR3 DNA: TGTGCCAGCAGCAGGGGACTCGGATCGCAAGAGACCCAGTACTTC
CDR3 protein: CASSRGLGSQETQYF
J gene: TRBJ2-5
V gene: TRBV7-9
clone size: NA
D gene: NA

CDR3 DNA: TGTGCCAGCAGCTTGGCTAGCGGGAGAGTGGTAGATACGCAGTATTTT
CDR3 protein: CASSLASGRVVDTQYF
J gene: TRBJ2-3
V gene: TRBV5-4
clone size: NA
D gene: TRBD2

CDR3 DNA: TGCAGCGTTGAAGGGCGGGTGAACACCGGGGAGCTGTTTTTT
CDR3 protein: CSVEGRVNTGELFF
J gene: TRBJ2-2
V gene: TRBV29-1
clone size: NA
D gene: NA

CDR3 DNA: TGTGCCAGCAGCGCAGCGGGAGTCTCCTACGAGCAGTACTTC
CDR3 protein: CASSAAGVSYEQYF
J gene: TRBJ2-7
V gene: TRBV6-6
clone size: few
D gene: TRBD2

CDR3 DNA: TGCGCCAGCAGCCAAGAGTCGTACAGCTATGGCTACACCTTC
CDR3 protein: CASSQESYSYGYTF
J gene: TRBJ1-2
V gene: TRBV4-3
clone size: few
D gene: NA

CDR3 DNA: TGTGCCACCAGGGGTAGGTCCGACGGGTTAAATCAGCCCCAGCATTTT
CDR3 protein: CATRGRSDGLNQPQHF
J gene: TRBJ1-5
V gene: TRBV15
clone size: NA
D gene: NA

CDR3 DNA: TGCGCCAGCAGCTTGGGGCGGAAGAATGAAAAACTGTTTTTT
CDR3 protein: CASSLGRKNEKLFF
J gene: TRBJ1-4
V gene: TRBV5-1
clone size: NA
D gene: NA

CDR3 DNA: TGTGCCAGCAGCTTTCCGACTAGCGGGAGTCGATTTGCCAAAAACATTCAGTACTTC
CDR3 protein: CASSFPTSGSRFAKNIQYF
J gene: TRBJ2-4
V gene: TRBV7-9
clone size: NA
D gene: TRBD2

CDR3 DNA: TGTGCCAGCAGTGGGTACAGGGGGCGCGGGAATAACTATGGCTACACCTTC
CDR3 protein: CASSGYRGRGNNYGYTF
J gene: TRBJ1-2
V gene: TRBV25-1
clone size: NA
D gene: TRBD1

CDR3 DNA: TGCGCCAGCAGCCAAGCCGGGACTGCCCAAGAGACCCAGTACTTC
CDR3 protein: CASSQAGTAQETQYF
J gene: TRBJ2-5
V gene: TRBV5-1
clone size: NA
D gene: NA

CDR3 DNA: TGTGCCAGCAGTCCAGGGGGGTACACTGAAGCTTTCTTT
CDR3 protein: CASSPGGYTEAFF
J gene: TRBJ1-1
V gene: TRBV28
clone size: NA
D gene: TRBD1

CDR3 DNA: TGTGCCAGCAGCCCATTAGCGGGAGGATACAATGAGCAGTTCTTC
CDR3 protein: CASSPLAGGYNEQFF
J gene: TRBJ2-1
V gene: TRBV7-3
clone size: few
D gene: TRBD2

CDR3 DNA: TGTGCCACCAGCGGAGGACAGGGGGGATCTTCATACACTGAAGCTTTCTTT
CDR3 protein: CATSGGQGGSSYTEAFF
J gene: TRBJ1-1
V gene: TRBV15
clone size: few
D gene: TRBD1

CDR3 DNA: TGTGCCAGCAGTTTTAACAGGGGAAATGAGCAGTTCTTC
CDR3 protein: CASSFNRGNEQFF
J gene: TRBJ2-1
V gene: TRBV27
clone size: few
D gene: TRBD1

CDR3 DNA: TGTGCCACCCTCTTCAGGGTCACGGGCACCGGGGAGCTGTTTTTT
CDR3 protein: CATLFRVTGTGELFF
J gene: TRBJ2-2
V gene: TRBV6-5
clone size: few
D gene: NA

CDR3 DNA: TGTGCCAGCAGTGCCCGACTAGCGGGCGAGCAGTACTTC
CDR3 protein: CASSARLAGEQYF
J gene: TRBJ2-7
V gene: TRBV25-1
clone size: NA
D gene: TRBD2

CDR3 DNA: TGTGCCAGCAGTCTTCCTAATCAGCCCCAGCATTTT
CDR3 protein: CASSLPNQPQHF
J gene: TRBJ1-5
V gene: TRBV6-6
clone size: few
D gene: NA

CDR3 DNA: TGTGCCAGCAGCACGTCACAGGGACCTAATGAAAAACTGTTTTTT
CDR3 protein: CASSTSQGPNEKLFF
J gene: TRBJ1-4
V gene: TRBV5-4
clone size: NA
D gene: NA

CDR3 DNA: TGTGCCAGTAGTATGATAGCGGGAGCCCTCGAAGAGACCCAGTACTTC
CDR3 protein: CASSMIAGALEETQYF
J gene: TRBJ2-5
V gene: TRBV19
clone size: few
D gene: TRBD2

CDR3 DNA: TGTGCCAGCAGGACTTGGGGGCTGGGAAACACTGAAGCTTTCTTT
CDR3 protein: CASRTWGLGNTEAFF
J gene: TRBJ1-1
V gene: TRBV7-9
clone size: NA
D gene: NA

CDR3 DNA: TGTGCCAGCAACAAGGGACAGGGGAACTATGGCTACACCTTC
CDR3 protein: CASNKGQGNYGYTF
J gene: TRBJ1-2
V gene: TRBV28
clone size: NA
D gene: TRBD1

CDR3 DNA: TGCAGCGTTGTAGCAACTCTGTCATCCTACGAGCAGTACTTC
CDR3 protein: CSVVATLSSYEQYF
J gene: TRBJ2-7
V gene: TRBV29-1
clone size: NA
D gene: NA

CDR3 DNA: TGTGCCAGCAGTTACTCCGCGAGGACGCAGTATTTT
CDR3 protein: CASSYSARTQYF
J gene: TRBJ2-3
V gene: TRBV6-6
clone size: NA
D gene: NA

CDR3 DNA: TGTGCCAGTAGTACACGCAGGGTAGACTATGGCTACACCTTC
CDR3 protein: CASSTRRVDYGYTF
J gene: TRBJ1-2
V gene: TRBV19
clone size: NA
D gene: NA

CDR3 DNA: TGTGCCAGTAGACGGGAGTCCCCCTACAATGAGCAGTTCTTC
CDR3 protein: CASRRESPYNEQFF
J gene: TRBJ2-1
V gene: TRBV19
clone size: NA
D gene: NA

CDR3 DNA: TGTGCCAGCAGCTTAGTAGGCGGGAGGGCCGGGAATGAGCAGTTCTTC
CDR3 protein: CASSLVGGRAGNEQFF
J gene: TRBJ2-1
V gene: TRBV11-2
clone size: NA
D gene: TRBD2

CDR3 DNA: TGCAGCGGAAGACTAGCGGGAGGGGATACGCAGTATTTT
CDR3 protein: CSGRLAGGDTQYF
J gene: TRBJ2-3
V gene: TRBV29-1
clone size: few
D gene: TRBD2

CDR3 DNA: TGTGCCAGCAGTTTAGCACAGGGTAGTCAAGAGACCCAGTACTTC
CDR3 protein: CASSLAQGSQETQYF
J gene: TRBJ2-5
V gene: TRBV27
clone size: few
D gene: NA